This T cell receptor beta chain is from a study of T cell clones after liver transplantation. Clones were read by immunoSEQ multiplex PCR, and TCRdb kept only the in-frame ones, dropping some. This sample has 65,000 to 80,000 clones, with around 78% found just once. V was pared by 4 bases and J by 4 bases, with 11 bases of the junction left unmatched. The CDR3 spans 16 residues. The germline V gene has CDR1 SGHDT and CDR2 YYEEEE. This TCR was recovered from a human patient who received a liver transplant. The graft donor may have given rise to some T cells. The sequencing used CD4+ T cells from blood, collected at the 22-month timepoint. This chain connects TRBV5-6 to TRBJ2-3; 8 bases are shared with TRBD1. CDR3 in DNA: TGTGCCAGCAGCCAAAGGGGGGCAGGGGGCGCAGATACGCAGTATTTT. It specifies CASSQRGAGGADTQYF.